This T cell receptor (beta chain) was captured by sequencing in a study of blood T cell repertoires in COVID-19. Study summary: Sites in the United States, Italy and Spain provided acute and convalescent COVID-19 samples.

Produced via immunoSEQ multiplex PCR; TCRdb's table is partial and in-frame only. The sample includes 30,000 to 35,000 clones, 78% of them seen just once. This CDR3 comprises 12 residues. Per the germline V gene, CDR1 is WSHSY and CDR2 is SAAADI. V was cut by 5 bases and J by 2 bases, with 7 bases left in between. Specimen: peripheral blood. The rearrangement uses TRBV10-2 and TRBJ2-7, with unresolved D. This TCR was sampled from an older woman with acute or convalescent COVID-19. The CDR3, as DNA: TGCGCCAGCAGTCTCCTAGCCTACGAGCAGTACTTC. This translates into CASSLLAYEQYF.